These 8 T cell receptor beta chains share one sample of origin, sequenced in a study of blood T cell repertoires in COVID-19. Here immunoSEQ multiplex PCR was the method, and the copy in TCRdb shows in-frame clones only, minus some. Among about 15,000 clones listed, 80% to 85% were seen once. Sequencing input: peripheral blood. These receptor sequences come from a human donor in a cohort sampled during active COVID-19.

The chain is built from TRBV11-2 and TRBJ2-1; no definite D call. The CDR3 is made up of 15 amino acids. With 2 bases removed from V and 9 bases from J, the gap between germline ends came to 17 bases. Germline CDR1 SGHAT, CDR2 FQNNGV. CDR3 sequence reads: CASSLSQVVGSEQFF. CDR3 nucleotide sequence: TGTGCCAGCAGCTTATCGCAGGTGGTGGGCAGTGAGCAGTTCTTC.

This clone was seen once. CDR3 sequence (DNA): TGTGCCAGCAGCGTTGGCAGTGGCACCGGGGAGCTGTTTTTT. This codes for CASSVGSGTGELFF. This chain connects TRBV9 to TRBJ2-2, with no clear D. The germline V and J ends were trimmed by 2 bases and 4 bases, with 9 bases remaining between them. The CDR3 spans 14 residues. Germline V lookup: CDR1 SGDLS, CDR2 YYNGEE.

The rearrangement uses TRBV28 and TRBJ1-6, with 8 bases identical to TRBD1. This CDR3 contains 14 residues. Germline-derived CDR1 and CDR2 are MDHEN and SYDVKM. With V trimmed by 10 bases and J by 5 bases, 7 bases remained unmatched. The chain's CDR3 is CATLGQVNNSPLHF. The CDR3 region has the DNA TGTGCCACCCTGGGACAGGTTAATAATTCACCCCTCCACTTT.

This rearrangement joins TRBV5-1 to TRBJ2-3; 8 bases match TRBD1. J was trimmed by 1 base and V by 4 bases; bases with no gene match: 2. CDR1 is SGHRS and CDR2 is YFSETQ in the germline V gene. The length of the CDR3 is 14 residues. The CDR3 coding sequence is TGCGCCAGCAGCCCGGGACAGGGCACAGATACGCAGTATTTT. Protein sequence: CASSPGQGTDTQYF.

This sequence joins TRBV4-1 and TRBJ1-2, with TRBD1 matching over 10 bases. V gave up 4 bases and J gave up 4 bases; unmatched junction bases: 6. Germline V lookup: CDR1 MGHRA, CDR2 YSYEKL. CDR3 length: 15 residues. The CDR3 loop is CASSPTGGMVYGYTF. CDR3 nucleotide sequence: TGCGCCAGCAGCCCGACAGGGGGCATGGTCTATGGCTACACCTTC.

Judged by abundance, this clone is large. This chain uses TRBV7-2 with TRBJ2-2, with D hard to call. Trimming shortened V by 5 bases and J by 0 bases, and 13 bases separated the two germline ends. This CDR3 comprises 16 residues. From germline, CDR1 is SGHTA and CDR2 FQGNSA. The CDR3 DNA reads TGTGCCAGCAGCCCCATGGCCAGATCGAACACCGGGGAGCTGTTTTTT. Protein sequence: CASSPMARSNTGELFF.

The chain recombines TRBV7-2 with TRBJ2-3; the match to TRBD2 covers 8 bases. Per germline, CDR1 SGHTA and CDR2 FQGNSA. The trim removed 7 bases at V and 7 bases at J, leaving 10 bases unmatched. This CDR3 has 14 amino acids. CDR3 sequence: CASTPSGSPNTQYF. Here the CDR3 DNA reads TGTGCCAGCACCCCGAGCGGGAGTCCGAATACGCAGTATTTT.

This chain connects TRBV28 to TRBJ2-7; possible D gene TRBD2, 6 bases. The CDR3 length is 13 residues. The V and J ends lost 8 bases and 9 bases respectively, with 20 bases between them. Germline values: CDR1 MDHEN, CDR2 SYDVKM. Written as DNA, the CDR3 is TGTGCCAGCCAAACCGGGACCTGGCGGGGGCAGTACTTC. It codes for CASQTGTWRGQYF. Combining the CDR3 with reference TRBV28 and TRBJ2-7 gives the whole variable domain DVKVTQSSRYLVKRTGEKVFLECVQDMDHENMFWYRQDPGLGLRLIYFSYDVKMKEKGDIPEGYSVSREKKERFSLILESASTNQTSMYLCASQTGTWRGQYFGPGTRLTVT.